Sequencing of this TCR beta chain was carried out in a study of T cells after yellow fever vaccination. Overall study: Fractions with few cells were prepared using SMART-Seq v4 Ultra Low Input.

This clonotype has only a few counts. What it binds is not known. Study-wide findings and caveats: Repertoires obtained by FACS sorting could include abundant clonotypes that entered as contaminants from the bulk population. Post-booster samples contained most primary-vaccination clones (approximately 97% CD4, about 85% CD8).

Trimming cost V 2 bases and J 0 bases, with 5 bases left between them. CDR3 length equals 15 residues. CDR1 is SNHLY, CDR2 FYNNEI, per germline. 5'RACE template switching produced TCR cDNA carrying a universal primer site and UMIs. TCRdb recomputed calls from the 5' RACE reads with MiXCR, one row per CDR3 protein. This table holds roughly 120,000 distinct CDR3 sequences, around 7.7% found once. The chain uses TRBV2 and TRBJ2-6, with D unclear. This receptor was obtained from a man aged 18 to 30 who received the YFV17D yellow fever vaccine. The material was CD4+ T cells sorted from PBMCs, obtained 10 days after the first yellow fever vaccination. As DNA, the CDR3 is TGTGCCAGCAGTGAACAGGTCTCTGGGGCCAACGTCCTGACTTTC. It specifies CASSEQVSGANVLTF.